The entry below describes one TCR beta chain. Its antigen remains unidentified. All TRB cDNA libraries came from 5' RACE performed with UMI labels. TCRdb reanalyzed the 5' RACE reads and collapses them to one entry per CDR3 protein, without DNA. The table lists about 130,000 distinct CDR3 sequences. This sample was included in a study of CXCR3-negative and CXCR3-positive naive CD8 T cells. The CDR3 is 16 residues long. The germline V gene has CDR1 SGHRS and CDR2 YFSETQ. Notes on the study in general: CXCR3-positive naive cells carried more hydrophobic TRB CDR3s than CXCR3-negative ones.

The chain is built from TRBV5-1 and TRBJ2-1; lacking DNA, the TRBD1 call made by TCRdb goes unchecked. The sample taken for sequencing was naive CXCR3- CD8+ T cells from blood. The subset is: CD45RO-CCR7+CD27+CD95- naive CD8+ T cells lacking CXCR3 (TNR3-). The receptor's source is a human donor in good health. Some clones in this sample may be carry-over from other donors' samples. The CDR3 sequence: CASSLDTAGPYNEQFF.